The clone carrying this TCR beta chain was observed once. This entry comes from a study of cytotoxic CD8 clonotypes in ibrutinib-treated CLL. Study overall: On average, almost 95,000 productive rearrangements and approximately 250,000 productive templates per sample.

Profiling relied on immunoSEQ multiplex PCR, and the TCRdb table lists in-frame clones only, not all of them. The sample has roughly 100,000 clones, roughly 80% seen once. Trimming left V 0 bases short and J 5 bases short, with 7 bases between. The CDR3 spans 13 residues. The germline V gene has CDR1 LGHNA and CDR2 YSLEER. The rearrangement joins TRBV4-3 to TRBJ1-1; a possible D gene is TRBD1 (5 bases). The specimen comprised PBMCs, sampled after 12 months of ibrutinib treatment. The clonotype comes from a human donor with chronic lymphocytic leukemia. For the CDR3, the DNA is TGCGCCAGCAGCCAAGATAGGGGAACTGAAGCTTTCTTT. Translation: CASSQDRGTEAFF.